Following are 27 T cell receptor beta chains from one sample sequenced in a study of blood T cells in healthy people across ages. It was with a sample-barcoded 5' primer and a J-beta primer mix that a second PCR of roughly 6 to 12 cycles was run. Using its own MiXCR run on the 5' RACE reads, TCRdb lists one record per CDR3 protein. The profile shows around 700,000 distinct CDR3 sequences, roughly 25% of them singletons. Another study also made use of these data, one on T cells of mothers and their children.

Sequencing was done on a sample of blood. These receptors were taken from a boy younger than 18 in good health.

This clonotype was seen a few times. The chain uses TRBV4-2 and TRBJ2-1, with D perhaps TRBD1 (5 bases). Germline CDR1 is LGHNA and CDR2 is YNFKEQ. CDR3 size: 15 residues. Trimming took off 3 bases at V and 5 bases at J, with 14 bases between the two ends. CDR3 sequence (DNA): TGTGCCAGCAGCCACGACTTACAGGATGACAATGAGCAGTTCTTC. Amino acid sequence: CASSHDLQDDNEQFF.

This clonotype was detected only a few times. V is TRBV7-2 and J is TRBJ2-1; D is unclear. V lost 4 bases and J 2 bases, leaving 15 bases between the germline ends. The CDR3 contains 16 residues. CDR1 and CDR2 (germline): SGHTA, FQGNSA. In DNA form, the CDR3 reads TGTGCCAGCAGCTCCGGTCCCGGAGACCCCTACAATGAGCAGTTCTTC. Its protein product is CASSSGPGDPYNEQFF.

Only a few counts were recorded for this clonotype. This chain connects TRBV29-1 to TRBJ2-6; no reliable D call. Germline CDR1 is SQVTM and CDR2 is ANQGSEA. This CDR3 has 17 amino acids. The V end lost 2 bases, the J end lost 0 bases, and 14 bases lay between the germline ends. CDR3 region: CSVESFITDSGANVLTF. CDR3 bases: TGCAGCGTTGAATCATTTATCACAGACTCTGGGGCCAACGTCCTGACTTTC. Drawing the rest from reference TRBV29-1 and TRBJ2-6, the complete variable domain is SAVISQKPSRDICQRGTSLTIQCQVDSQVTMMFWYRQQPGQSLTLIATANQGSEATYESGFVIDKFPISRPNLTFSTLTVSNMSPEDSSIYLCSVESFITDSGANVLTFGAGSRLTVL.

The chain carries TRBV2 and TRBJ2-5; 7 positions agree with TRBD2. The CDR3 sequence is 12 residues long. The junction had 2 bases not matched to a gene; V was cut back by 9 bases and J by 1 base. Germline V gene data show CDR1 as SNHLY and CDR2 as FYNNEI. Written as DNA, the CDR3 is TGTGCCAGACGGGGGGTCCAAGAGACCCAGTACTTC. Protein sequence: CARRGVQETQYF.

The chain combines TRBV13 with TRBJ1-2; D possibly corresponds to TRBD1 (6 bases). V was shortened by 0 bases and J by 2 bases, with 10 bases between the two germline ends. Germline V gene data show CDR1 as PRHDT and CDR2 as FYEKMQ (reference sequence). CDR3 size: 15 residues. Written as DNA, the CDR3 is TGTGCCAGCAGCTTAGGTGCGGGACACAACTATGGCTACACCTTC. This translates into CASSLGAGHNYGYTF.

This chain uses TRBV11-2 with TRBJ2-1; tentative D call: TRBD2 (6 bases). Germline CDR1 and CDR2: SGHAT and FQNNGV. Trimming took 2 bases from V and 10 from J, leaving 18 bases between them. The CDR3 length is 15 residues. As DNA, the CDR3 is TGTGCCAGCAGCTTAAGCGTCGTGGGGAGGACCGAGCAGTTCTTC. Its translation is CASSLSVVGRTEQFF.

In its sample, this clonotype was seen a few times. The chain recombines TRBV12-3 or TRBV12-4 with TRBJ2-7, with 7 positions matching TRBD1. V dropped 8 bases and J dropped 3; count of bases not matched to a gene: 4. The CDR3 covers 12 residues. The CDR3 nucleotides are TGTGCCAGCGGGGCAGGGGGCTACGAGCAGTACTTC. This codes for CASGAGGYEQYF.

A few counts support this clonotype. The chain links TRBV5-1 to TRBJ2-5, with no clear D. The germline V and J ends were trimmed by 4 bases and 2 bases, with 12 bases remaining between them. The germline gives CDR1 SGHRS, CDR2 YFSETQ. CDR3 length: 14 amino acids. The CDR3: CASSPTTEQETQYF. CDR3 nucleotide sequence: TGCGCCAGCAGCCCAACTACGGAACAAGAGACCCAGTACTTC.

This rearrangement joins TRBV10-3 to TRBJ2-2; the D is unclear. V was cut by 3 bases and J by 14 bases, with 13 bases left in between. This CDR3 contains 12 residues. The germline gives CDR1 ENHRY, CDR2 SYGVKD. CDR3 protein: CAISEVTLDLFF. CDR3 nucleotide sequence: TGTGCCATCAGTGAAGTAACTCTTGACCTGTTTTTT.

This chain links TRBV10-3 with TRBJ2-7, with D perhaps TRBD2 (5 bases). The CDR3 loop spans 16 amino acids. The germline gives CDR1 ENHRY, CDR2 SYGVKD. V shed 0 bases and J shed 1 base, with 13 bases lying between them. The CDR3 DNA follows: TGTGCCATCAGTGAGTCGTGGCTAGCTGAATCCTACGAGCAGTACTTC. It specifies CAISESWLAESYEQYF.

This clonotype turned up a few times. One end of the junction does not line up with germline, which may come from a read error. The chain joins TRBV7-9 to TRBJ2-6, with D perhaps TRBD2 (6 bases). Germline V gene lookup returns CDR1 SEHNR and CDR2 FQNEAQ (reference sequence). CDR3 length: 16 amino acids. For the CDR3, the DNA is TGTGCTAGCAGCTCTCCCGGGGGCTCTGGGGCCAACGTCCTGACTTTC. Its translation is CASSSPGGSGANVLTF.

Here the CDR3 DNA reads TGCGCCAGCAGCTTGGGGCTGCAGAAAGAGACCCAGTACTTC. Its protein product is CASSLGLQKETQYF. J is TRBJ2-5 and V is TRBV5-1; D is uncertain. This CDR3 region has 14 residues. V gave up 0 bases and J gave up 3 bases, with 9 bases separating them. Per germline, CDR1 SGHRS and CDR2 YFSETQ.

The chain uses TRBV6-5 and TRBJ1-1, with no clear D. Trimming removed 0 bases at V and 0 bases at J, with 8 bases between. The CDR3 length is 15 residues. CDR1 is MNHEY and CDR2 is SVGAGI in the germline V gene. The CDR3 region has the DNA TGTGCCAGCAGTTACTCACAATGGATGAACACTGAAGCTTTCTTT. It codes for CASSYSQWMNTEAFF.

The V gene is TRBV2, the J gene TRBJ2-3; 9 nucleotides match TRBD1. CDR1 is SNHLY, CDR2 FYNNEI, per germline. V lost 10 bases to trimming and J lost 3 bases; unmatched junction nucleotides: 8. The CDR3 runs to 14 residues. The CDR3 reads CATLDRGITDTQYF. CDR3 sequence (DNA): TGTGCCACTCTAGACAGGGGGATTACAGATACGCAGTATTTT. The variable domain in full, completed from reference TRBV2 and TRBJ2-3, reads EPEVTQTPSHQVTQMGQEVILRCVPISNHLYFYWYRQILGQKVEFLVSFYNNEISEKSEIFDDQFSVERPDGSNFTLKIRSTKLEDSAMYFCATLDRGITDTQYFGPGTRLTVL.

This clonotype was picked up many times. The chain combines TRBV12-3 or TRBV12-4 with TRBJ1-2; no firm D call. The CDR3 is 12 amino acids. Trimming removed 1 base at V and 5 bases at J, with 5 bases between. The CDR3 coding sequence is TGTGCCAGCAGTTTAGTAGGGTATGGCTACACCTTC. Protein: CASSLVGYGYTF.

The CDR3 DNA is TGTGCCAGCAGCGTAACCTCGACAGGGGGAAGGGATGGCTACACCTTC. Amino acid sequence: CASSVTSTGGRDGYTF. V and J are TRBV9 and TRBJ1-2; 9 positions agree with TRBD1. With 1 base clipped from V and 6 bases from J, the junction kept 10 bases outside the gene matches. This CDR3 is 16 amino acids long. Per germline, CDR1 SGDLS and CDR2 YYNGEE. Drawing the rest from reference TRBV9 and TRBJ1-2, the complete variable domain is DSGVTQTPKHLITATGQRVTLRCSPRSGDLSVYWYQQSLDQGLQFLIQYYNGEERAKGNILERFSAQQFPDLHSELNLSSLELGDSALYFCASSVTSTGGRDGYTFGSGTRLTVV.

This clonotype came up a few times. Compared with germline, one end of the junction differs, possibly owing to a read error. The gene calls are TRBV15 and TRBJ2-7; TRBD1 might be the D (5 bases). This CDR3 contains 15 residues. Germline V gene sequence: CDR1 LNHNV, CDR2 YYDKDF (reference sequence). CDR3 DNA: TGTGCCACCAGCAGGAGGACAAGGGGATTGAACGAGCAGTGCTTC. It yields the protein CATSRRTRGLNEQCF.

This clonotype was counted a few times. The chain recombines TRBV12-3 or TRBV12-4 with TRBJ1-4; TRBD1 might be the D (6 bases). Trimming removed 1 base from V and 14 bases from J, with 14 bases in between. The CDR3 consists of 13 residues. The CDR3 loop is CASSLVGALGLFF. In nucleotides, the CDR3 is TGTGCCAGCAGTTTAGTGGGGGCGCTGGGTCTGTTTTTT.

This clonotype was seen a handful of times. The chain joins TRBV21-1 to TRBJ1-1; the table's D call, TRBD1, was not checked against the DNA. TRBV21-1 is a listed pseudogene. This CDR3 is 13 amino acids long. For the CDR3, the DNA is TGTGCCGCCCCTCAGGGCGTAACAGCTGAAGCTTTCTTT. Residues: CAAPQGVTAEAFF.

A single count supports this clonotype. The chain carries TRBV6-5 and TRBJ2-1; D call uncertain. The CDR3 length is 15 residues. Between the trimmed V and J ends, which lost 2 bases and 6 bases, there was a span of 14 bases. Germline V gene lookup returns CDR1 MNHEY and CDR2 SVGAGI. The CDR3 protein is CASSYGSPQVNEQFF. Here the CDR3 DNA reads TGTGCCAGCAGTTACGGTAGCCCCCAGGTCAATGAGCAGTTCTTC.

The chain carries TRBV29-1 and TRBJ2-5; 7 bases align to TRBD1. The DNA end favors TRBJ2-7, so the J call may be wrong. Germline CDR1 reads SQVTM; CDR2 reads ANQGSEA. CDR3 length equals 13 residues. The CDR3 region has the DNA TGCAGCGTATACGGGACAGCCTCCTACGAGCAGTACTTC. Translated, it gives CSVYGTASYEQYF.

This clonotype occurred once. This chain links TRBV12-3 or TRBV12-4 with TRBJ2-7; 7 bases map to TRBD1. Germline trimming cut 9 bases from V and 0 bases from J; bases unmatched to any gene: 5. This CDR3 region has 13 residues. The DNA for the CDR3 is TGTGCCAGTCACGGGACAGACTCCTACGAGCAGTACTTC. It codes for CASHGTDSYEQYF.

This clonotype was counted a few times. The CDR3 loop is CASRRIQNTGELFF. CDR3 in DNA: TGTGCCAGCAGGAGAATCCAAAACACCGGGGAGCTGTTTTTT. The V and J genes are TRBV28 and TRBJ2-2; no reliable D call. This CDR3 region has 14 residues. Between the trimmed V and J ends, which lost 6 bases and 2 bases, there was a span of 10 bases. Germline V gives CDR1 MDHEN, CDR2 SYDVKM.

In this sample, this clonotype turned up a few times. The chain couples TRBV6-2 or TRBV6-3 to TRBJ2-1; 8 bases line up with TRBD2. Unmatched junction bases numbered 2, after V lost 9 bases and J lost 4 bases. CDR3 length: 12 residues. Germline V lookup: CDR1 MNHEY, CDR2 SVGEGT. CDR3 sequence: CASTGGYNEQFF. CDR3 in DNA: TGTGCCAGTACGGGGGGGTACAATGAGCAGTTCTTC.

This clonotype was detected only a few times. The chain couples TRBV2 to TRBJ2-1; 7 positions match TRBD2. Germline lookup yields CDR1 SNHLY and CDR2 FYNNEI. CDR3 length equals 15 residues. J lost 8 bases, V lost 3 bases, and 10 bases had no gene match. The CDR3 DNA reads TGTGCCAGCAGTGAGTACGTGACTAGCACATATGAGCAGTTCTTC. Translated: CASSEYVTSTYEQFF.

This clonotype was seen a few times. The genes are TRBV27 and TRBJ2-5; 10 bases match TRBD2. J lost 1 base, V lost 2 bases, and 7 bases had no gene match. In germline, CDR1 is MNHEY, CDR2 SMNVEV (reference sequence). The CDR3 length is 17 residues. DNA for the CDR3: TGTGCCAGCAGTTTACTCCCAGGACTAGCGGTCCAAGAGACCCAGTACTTC. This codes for CASSLLPGLAVQETQYF.

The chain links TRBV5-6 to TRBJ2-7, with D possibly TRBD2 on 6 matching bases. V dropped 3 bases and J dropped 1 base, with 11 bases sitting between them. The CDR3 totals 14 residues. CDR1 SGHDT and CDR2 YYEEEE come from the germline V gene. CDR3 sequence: CASSWGGESYEQYF. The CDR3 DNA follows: TGTGCCAGCAGCTGGGGCGGGGAGTCCTACGAGCAGTACTTC.